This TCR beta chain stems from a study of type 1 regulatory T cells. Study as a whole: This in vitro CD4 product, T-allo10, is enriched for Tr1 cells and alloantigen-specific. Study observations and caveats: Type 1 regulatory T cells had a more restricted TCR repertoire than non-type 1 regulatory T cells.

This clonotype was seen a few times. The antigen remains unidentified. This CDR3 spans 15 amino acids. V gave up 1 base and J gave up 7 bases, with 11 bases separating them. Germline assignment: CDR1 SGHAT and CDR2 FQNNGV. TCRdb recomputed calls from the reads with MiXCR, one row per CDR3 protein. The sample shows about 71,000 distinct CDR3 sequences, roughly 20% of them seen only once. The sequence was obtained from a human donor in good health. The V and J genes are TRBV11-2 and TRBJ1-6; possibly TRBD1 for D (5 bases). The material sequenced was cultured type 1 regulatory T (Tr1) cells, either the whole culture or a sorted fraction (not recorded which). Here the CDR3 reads CASSLVGRGNSPLHF. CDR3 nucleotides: TGTGCCAGCAGCTTAGTGGGACGGGGAAATTCACCCCTCCACTTT.